One sample yielded the 11 T cell receptor beta chains listed below, sequenced in a study of blood T cells in healthy people across ages. A second PCR of 7 to 11 cycles used a sample-barcoded 5' primer and a J-beta primer mix. TCRdb re-derived calls from the 5' RACE reads in MiXCR, one entry per CDR3 protein. The data show 1.5 million to 2 million distinct CDR3 sequences, with about 30% seen just once and roughly 8.2% held by the top ten. Sequenced material: blood. All receptors derive from a woman aged 25 to 39 in good health.

To note about this clonotype: A much larger clone differs by one base, so this may be a read error. The gene calls are TRBV29-1 and TRBJ2-1; D not resolved. Between the trimmed V and J ends, which lost 6 bases and 10 bases, there was a span of 19 bases. Germline-derived CDR1 and CDR2 are SQVTM and ANQGSEA. This CDR3 is built from 13 residues. The CDR3 spells CSVRNSRYYEQFF. CDR3 in DNA: TGCAGCGTGAGGAACAGCCGTTACTACGAGCAGTTCTTC.

This chain uses TRBV6-6 with TRBJ2-3; 7 nucleotides line up with TRBD2. CDR1 is MNHNY, CDR2 SVGAGI, per germline (reference sequence). J gave up 7 bases and V 7 bases, and 8 bases lay outside the gene matches. This CDR3 region has 13 residues. Written as DNA, the CDR3 is TGTGCCAGCAAGGCTAGCGGATATAATACGCAGTATTTT. The encoded protein is CASKASGYNTQYF.

This clonotype occurred a few times. The chain joins TRBV7-8 to TRBJ2-1; D is ambiguous. The V gene lost 1 base and the J gene lost 13 bases, with 8 bases spanning the gap. CDR1 is SGHVS and CDR2 is FQNEAQ in the germline V gene. The CDR3 contains 11 residues. The CDR3 sequence: CASSLEGRQFF. DNA of the CDR3: TGTGCCAGCAGCTTAGAAGGTCGCCAGTTCTTC.

On this clonotype: A much larger clone is a single base away; this may be a read error. The chain carries TRBV7-9 and TRBJ2-7; a weak D match, TRBD2 (5 bases). The J call is doubtful: the DNA matches TRBJ2-5 better. CDR1 SEHNR and CDR2 FQNEAQ come from the germline V gene (reference sequence). CDR3 length equals 13 residues. In nucleotides, the CDR3 is TGTGTCAGCAGCTTCGGGGAGAGAGAGACCCAGTACTTC. Its translation: CVSSFGERETQYF.

Turning to this clonotype: A much more abundant neighbour one base away suggests this may be a read error. The chain has TRBV29-1 and TRBJ1-2, with TRBD1 matching 7 bases. CDR1 and CDR2 from the germline V gene are SQVTM and ANQGSEA. CDR3 length: 15 residues. CDR3 coding DNA: TGCAGCGTTGATCAGGACAGGCCCTCGGGCTATGACTACACCTTC. It encodes CSVDQDRPSGYDYTF.

CDR3 in DNA: TGTGCCAGCAAGTGGACTAGCGGGGGGAATGAGCAGTTCTTC. It encodes CASKWTSGGNEQFF. The rearrangement uses TRBV2 and TRBJ2-1; 14 bases map to TRBD2. Trimming cost V 7 bases and J 7 bases; bases outside gene matches: 3. The CDR3 covers 14 residues. Germline V gene lookup returns CDR1 SNHLY and CDR2 FYNNEI. The variable domain in full, completed from reference TRBV2 and TRBJ2-1, reads EPEVTQTPSHQVTQMGQEVILRCVPISNHLYFYWYRQILGQKVEFLVSFYNNEISEKSEIFDDQFSVERPDGSNFTLKIRSTKLEDSAMYFCASKWTSGGNEQFFGPGTRLTVL.

This clonotype has just one count. The V gene is TRBV12-5, the J gene TRBJ2-5, with a possible D match to TRBD1 (8 bases). Near its end, the DNA agrees better with TRBJ2-7, so the J call may be wrong. This CDR3 has 14 residues. CDR1 is LGHNT, CDR2 FRNRAP, per germline. The CDR3 coding sequence is TGTGCTAGTGGAAAACAGGGGGGGGTCTACGAGCAGTACTTC. Translated: CASGKQGGVYEQYF.

Only a few counts were recorded for this clonotype. The chain joins TRBV11-2 to TRBJ2-5; D possibly corresponds to TRBD2 (5 bases). V lost 5 bases to trimming and J lost 2 bases, with 15 bases between them. In germline, CDR1 is SGHAT, CDR2 FQNNGV. This CDR3 is built from 15 residues. This CDR3 is CASSKQTGRQETQYF. DNA of the CDR3: TGTGCCAGCAGCAAGCAGACGGGAAGACAAGAGACCCAGTACTTC.

This clonotype was seen a handful of times. This chain connects TRBV29-1 to TRBJ2-4; 15 bases line up with TRBD2. The J call is doubtful: the DNA matches TRBJ2-7 better. The CDR3 has 14 amino acids. CDR1 is SQVTM, CDR2 ANQGSEA, per germline. The CDR3 DNA sequence: TGCAGCGCCCTGGGACTAGCGGGAGGTTACGAGCAGTACTTC. The encoded protein is CSALGLAGGYEQYF.

This clonotype has more than one count but fewer than ten. The CDR3 region has the DNA TGTGCCATCAGGTTGACAGGAGAAGCGAATTCACCCCTCCACTTT. It encodes CAIRLTGEANSPLHF. The genes are TRBV10-3 and TRBJ1-6, with TRBD1 as a possible D gene (6 bases). CDR3 size: 15 residues. Trimming removed 6 bases at V and 7 bases at J, with 16 bases between. Germline-derived CDR1 and CDR2 are ENHRY and SYGVKD.

This clonotype was seen at least ten times. This rearrangement joins TRBV7-2 to TRBJ2-1; D perhaps matches TRBD2 (5 bases). V lost 5 bases and J 9 bases, leaving 20 bases between the germline ends. Germline V gene data show CDR1 as SGHTA and CDR2 as FQGNSA. This CDR3 is 15 amino acids long. The DNA for the CDR3 is TGTGCCAGCAGCGCCGGAGGCGTCGATGGTAGTGAGCAGTTCTTC. Translation gives CASSAGGVDGSEQFF.